This TCR beta chain comes out of a study of T-cell reconstitution after alpha-beta-depleted transplantation in children. Unique molecular identifiers were incorporated during preparation of the TCRbeta library. Using its own MiXCR run on the PCR reads, TCRdb lists one record per CDR3 protein. The profile covers around 450,000 distinct CDR3 sequences, with around 16% appearing a single time and 29% taken by the ten largest. Study-level findings and limits: After one year, T-cell counts and TCRbeta diversity mostly came from new T cells.

Germline loops: CDR1 LGHNA, CDR2 YSLEER. The CDR3 totals 18 residues. Trimming shortened V by 4 bases and J by 1 base, and 21 bases separated the two germline ends. Regarding this clonotype: Its target is not known.

Sequencing used PBMCs, mostly from graft donor cells, obtained 360 days after TCRalphabeta/CD19-depleted stem cell transplant. This chain links TRBV4-3 with TRBJ2-3; a possible D gene is TRBD2 (6 bases). The TCR sequence derives from a boy younger than two who had a stem cell transplant for Wiskott-Aldrich syndrome, so the T cells may come from the graft donor. The CDR3 bases are TGCGCCAGCAGCCCGAAATCACGTCAGGGCGGGGGCACAGATACGCAGTATTTT. It codes for CASSPKSRQGGGTDTQYF.